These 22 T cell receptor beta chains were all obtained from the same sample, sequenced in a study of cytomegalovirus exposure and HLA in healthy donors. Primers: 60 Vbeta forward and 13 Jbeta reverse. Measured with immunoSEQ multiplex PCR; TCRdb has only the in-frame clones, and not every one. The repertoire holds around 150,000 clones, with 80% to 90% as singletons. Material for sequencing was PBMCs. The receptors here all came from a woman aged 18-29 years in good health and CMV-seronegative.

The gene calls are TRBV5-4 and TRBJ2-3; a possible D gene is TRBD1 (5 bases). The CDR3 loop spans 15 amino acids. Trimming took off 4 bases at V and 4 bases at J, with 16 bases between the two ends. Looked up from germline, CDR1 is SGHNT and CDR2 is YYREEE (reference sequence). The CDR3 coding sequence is TGTGCCAGCAGCATACGACTGGAAGGGGCAGATACGCAGTATTTT. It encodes CASSIRLEGADTQYF.

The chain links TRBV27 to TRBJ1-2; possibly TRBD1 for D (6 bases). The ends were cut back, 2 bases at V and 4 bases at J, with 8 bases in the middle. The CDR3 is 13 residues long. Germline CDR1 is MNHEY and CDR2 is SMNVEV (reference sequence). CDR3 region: CASSLGQSYGYTF. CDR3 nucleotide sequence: TGTGCCAGCAGTTTAGGACAGAGCTATGGCTACACCTTC.

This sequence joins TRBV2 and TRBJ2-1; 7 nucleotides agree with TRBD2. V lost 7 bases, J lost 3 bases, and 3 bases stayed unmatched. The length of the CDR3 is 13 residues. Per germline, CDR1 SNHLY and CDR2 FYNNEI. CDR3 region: CASIPSGYNEQFF. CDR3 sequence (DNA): TGTGCCAGCATCCCTAGCGGCTACAATGAGCAGTTCTTC.

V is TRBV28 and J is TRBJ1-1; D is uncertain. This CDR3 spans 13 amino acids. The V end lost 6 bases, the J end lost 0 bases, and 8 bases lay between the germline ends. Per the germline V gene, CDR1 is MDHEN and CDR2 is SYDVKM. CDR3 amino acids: CASSQLMNTEAFF. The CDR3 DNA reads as TGTGCCAGCAGCCAACTCATGAACACTGAAGCTTTCTTT.

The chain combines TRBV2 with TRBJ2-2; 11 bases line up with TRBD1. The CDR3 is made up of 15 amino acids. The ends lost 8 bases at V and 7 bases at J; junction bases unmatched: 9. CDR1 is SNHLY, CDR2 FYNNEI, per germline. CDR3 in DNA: TGTGCCAGCGCGACCGGGACAGGGGGTGTCGGGGAGCTGTTTTTT. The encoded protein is CASATGTGGVGELFF. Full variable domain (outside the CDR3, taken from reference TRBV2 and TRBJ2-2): EPEVTQTPSHQVTQMGQEVILRCVPISNHLYFYWYRQILGQKVEFLVSFYNNEISEKSEIFDDQFSVERPDGSNFTLKIRSTKLEDSAMYFCASATGTGGVGELFFGEGSRLTVL.

This CDR3 reads CASSQEGGGTEAFF. The CDR3 nucleotides read TGTGCCAGCAGCCAAGAGGGGGGGGGCACTGAAGCTTTCTTT. The genes are TRBV4-2 and TRBJ1-1, with D possibly TRBD1 on 5 matching bases. CDR3 length: 14 residues. The V end was cut by 0 bases, the J end by 4 bases, with 9 bases between. Per germline, CDR1 LGHNA and CDR2 YNFKEQ.

CDR3 sequence (DNA): TGCGCCAGCAGCCTATTAGCGGGGAGGACTTACAATGAGCAGTTCTTC. Translated: CASSLLAGRTYNEQFF. The rearrangement links TRBV4-1 to TRBJ2-1; 8 bases agree with TRBD2. The CDR3 runs 16 residues. Germline CDR1 MGHRA, CDR2 YSYEKL. V was pared by 4 bases and J by 4 bases, with 9 bases of the junction left unmatched.

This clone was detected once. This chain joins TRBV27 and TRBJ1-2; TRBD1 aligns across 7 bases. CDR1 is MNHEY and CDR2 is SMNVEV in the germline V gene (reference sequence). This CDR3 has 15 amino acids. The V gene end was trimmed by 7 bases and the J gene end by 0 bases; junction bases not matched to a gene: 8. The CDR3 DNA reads TGTGCCAGCACTTCCGGGGGACAGCCTAACTATGGCTACACCTTC. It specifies CASTSGGQPNYGYTF.

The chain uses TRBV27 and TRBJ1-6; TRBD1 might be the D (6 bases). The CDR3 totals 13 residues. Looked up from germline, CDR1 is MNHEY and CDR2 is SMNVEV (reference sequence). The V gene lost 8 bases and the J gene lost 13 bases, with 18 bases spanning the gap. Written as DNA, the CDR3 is TGTGCCAGCGGGGACACGGACCTCGTCCCCCTCCACTTT. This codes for CASGDTDLVPLHF.

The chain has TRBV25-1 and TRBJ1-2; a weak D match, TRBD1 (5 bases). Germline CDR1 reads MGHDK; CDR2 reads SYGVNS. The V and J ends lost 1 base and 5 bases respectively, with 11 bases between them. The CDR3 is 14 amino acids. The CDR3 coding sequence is TGTGCCAGCAGTGAATGGCAGGGAATATATGGCTACACCTTC. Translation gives CASSEWQGIYGYTF.

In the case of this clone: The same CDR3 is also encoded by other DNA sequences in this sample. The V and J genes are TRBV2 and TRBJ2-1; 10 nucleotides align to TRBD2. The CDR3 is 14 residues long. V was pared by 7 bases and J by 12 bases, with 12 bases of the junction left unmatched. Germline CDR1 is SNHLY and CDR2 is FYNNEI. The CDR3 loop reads CASTGLAIGLGQFF. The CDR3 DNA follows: TGTGCCAGCACGGGACTAGCGATCGGTCTTGGGCAGTTCTTC. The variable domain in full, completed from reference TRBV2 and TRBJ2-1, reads EPEVTQTPSHQVTQMGQEVILRCVPISNHLYFYWYRQILGQKVEFLVSFYNNEISEKSEIFDDQFSVERPDGSNFTLKIRSTKLEDSAMYFCASTGLAIGLGQFFGPGTRLTVL.

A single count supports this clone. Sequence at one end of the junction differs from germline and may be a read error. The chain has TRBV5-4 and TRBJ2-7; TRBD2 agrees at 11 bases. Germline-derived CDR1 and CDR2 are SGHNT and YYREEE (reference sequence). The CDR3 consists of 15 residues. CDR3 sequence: CVSSFLAGGAYEQYF. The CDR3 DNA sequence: TGTGTCAGCAGCTTTCTAGCGGGAGGCGCCTACGAGCAGTACTTC.

The CDR3 sequence is CASSTANYEQFF. In DNA, the CDR3 is TGTGCCAGTAGTACCGCGAACTATGAGCAGTTCTTC. This rearrangement joins TRBV19 to TRBJ2-1; D gene ambiguous. V was trimmed by 4 bases and J by 8 bases, leaving 9 bases between them. The CDR3 runs to 12 residues. The germline V gene encodes CDR1 LNHDA and CDR2 SQIVND (reference sequence). Filled out from reference TRBV19 and TRBJ2-1, the complete variable domain reads DGGITQSPKYLFRKEGQNVTLSCEQNLNHDAMYWYRQDPGQGLRLIYYSQIVNDFQKGDIAEGYSVSREKKESFPLTVTSAQKNPTAFYLCASSTANYEQFFGPGTRLTVL.

The CDR3 coding sequence is TGTGCCAGCAGCCCCCAGGGGACTGAAGCTTTCTTT. It translates to CASSPQGTEAFF. The chain links TRBV5-4 to TRBJ1-1; D may be TRBD1 (6 bases). Trimming removed 4 bases at V and 5 bases at J, with 9 bases between. Germline assignment: CDR1 SGHNT and CDR2 YYREEE (reference sequence). The CDR3 loop spans 12 amino acids.

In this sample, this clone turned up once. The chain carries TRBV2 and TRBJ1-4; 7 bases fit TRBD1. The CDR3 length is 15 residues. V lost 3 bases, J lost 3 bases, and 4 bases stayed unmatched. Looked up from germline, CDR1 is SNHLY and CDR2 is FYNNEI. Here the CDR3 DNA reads TGTGCCAGCAGTGATCGGGACAGTCCTAATGAAAAACTGTTTTTT. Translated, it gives CASSDRDSPNEKLFF.

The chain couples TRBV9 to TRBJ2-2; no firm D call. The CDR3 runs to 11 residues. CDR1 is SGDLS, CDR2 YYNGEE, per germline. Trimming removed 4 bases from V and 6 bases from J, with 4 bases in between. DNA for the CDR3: TGTGCCAGCAGCCGGGCCGGGGAGCTGTTTTTT. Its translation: CASSRAGELFF. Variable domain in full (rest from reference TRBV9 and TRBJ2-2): DSGVTQTPKHLITATGQRVTLRCSPRSGDLSVYWYQQSLDQGLQFLIQYYNGEERAKGNILERFSAQQFPDLHSELNLSSLELGDSALYFCASSRAGELFFGEGSRLTVL.

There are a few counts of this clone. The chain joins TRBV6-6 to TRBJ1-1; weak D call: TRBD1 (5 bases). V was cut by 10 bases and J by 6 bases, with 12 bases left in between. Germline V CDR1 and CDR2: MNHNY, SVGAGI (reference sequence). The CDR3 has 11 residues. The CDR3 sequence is CATHRGSEAFF. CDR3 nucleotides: TGTGCCACCCATAGGGGCTCTGAAGCTTTCTTT.

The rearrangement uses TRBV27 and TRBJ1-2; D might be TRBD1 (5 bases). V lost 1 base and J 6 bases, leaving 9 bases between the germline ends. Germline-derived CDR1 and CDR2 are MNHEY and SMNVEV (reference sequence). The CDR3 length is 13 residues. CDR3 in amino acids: CASSLWQGNGYTF. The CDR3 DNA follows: TGTGCCAGCAGTTTATGGCAGGGAAATGGCTACACCTTC.

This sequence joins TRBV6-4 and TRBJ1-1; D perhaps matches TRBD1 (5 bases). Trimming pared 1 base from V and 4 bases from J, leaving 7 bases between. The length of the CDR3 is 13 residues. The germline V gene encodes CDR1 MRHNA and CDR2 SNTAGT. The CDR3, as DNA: TGTGCCAGCAGTGACTGGGGGGGCACTGAAGCTTTCTTT. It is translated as CASSDWGGTEAFF.

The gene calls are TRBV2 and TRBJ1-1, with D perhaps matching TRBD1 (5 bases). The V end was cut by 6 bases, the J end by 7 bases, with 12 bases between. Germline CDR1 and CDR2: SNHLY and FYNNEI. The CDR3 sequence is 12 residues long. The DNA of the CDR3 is TGTGCCAGCAGCGAATTGGGACTTGAAGCTTTCTTT. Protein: CASSELGLEAFF.

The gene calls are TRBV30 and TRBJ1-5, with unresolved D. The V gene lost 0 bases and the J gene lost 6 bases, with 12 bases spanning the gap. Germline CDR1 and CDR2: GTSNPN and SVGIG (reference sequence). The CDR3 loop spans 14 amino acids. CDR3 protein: CAWSVRSRAQPQHF. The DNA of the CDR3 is TGTGCCTGGAGTGTAAGGTCGAGGGCTCAGCCCCAGCATTTT.

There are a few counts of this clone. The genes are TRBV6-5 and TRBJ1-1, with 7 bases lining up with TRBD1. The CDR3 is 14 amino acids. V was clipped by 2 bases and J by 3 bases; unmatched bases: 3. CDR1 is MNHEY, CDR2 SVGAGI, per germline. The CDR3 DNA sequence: TGTGCCAGCAGTTACCCAGGGGGATACACTGAAGCTTTCTTT. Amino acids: CASSYPGGYTEAFF.